A selection of T cell receptor beta chains follows, all from one sample in a study of identical twins. TCRdb re-analysed the 5' RACE reads in MiXCR, keeping a single row per CDR3 protein. The sample records over 550,000 distinct CDR3 sequences, just over 7% being singletons. These same data were also listed under a study on yellow fever vaccine responses in identical twins.

Sequenced material: PBMCs. The receptors were gathered from a woman between 18 and 29 years old in good health. Each CDR3 is given with its conserved first and last residue. The D gene is left open where the match is weak. For some rows the clone size is stated as once, few or many, or as a class when expanded; others skip it.

D gene	clone size	V gene	J gene	CDR3 protein	CDR3 DNA
TRBD2	few	TRBV5-1	TRBJ2-7	CASSLVTTSGNQREQYF	TGCGCCAGCAGCTTGGTGACTACTAGCGGGAACCAAAGGGAGCAGTACTTC
TRBD2	.	TRBV3-1	TRBJ2-7	CASSQSAGGEQYF	TGTGCCAGCAGCCAGTCGGCGGGGGGCGAGCAGTACTTC
TRBD2	few	TRBV6-1	TRBJ2-1	CASRKPGTSGDNEQFF	TGTGCCAGCCGAAAACCCGGGACTAGCGGGGACAATGAGCAGTTCTTC
TRBD2	.	TRBV3-1	TRBJ2-7	CASSQVLGGDEQYF	TGTGCCAGCAGCCAAGTGCTCGGGGGGGACGAGCAGTACTTC
.	.	TRBV5-1	TRBJ1-5	CASSLDIVGNQPQHF	TGCGCCAGCAGCTTGGATATTGTGGGCAATCAGCCCCAGCATTTT
TRBD2	.	TRBV9	TRBJ2-2	CASSANQRGLAGSGELFF	TGTGCCAGCAGCGCCAACCAACGAGGACTAGCTGGCTCCGGGGAGCTGTTTTTT
TRBD1	.	TRBV29-1	TRBJ1-1	CSDRGMNTEAFF	TGCAGCGACAGGGGAATGAACACTGAAGCTTTCTTT
.	few	TRBV14	TRBJ2-3	CASSRSRTDTQYF	TGTGCCAGCAGCCGTTCTCGCACAGATACGCAGTATTTT
.	few	TRBV7-2	TRBJ2-7	CASSLAGVLSYEQYF	TGTGCCAGCAGCTTAGCGGGGGTCTTGTCCTACGAGCAGTACTTC
TRBD1	.	TRBV7-9	TRBJ1-2	CASSQNPGQGYGYTF	TGTGCCAGCAGCCAGAACCCGGGACAGGGCTATGGCTACACCTTC
TRBD2	many	TRBV5-1	TRBJ2-7	CASSLYPSGDSYEQYF	TGCGCCAGCAGCTTGTATCCTAGCGGGGACTCCTACGAGCAGTACTTC
TRBD1	.	TRBV5-6	TRBJ1-4	CASSFRGGATNEKLFF	TGTGCCAGCAGCTTTCGAGGGGGCGCAACTAATGAAAAACTGTTTTTT
.	few	TRBV7-9	TRBJ2-1	CASSFPDNPNEQFF	TGTGCCAGCAGCTTCCCGGACAATCCCAATGAGCAGTTCTTC
.	many	TRBV18	TRBJ2-5	CASSRTLQETQYF	TGTGCCAGCTCACGGACACTTCAAGAGACCCAGTACTTC
.	few	TRBV12-3/TRBV12-4	TRBJ2-1	CASSLAQPNEQFF	TGTGCCAGCAGTTTAGCGCAACCCAATGAGCAGTTCTTC
.	few	TRBV12-3/TRBV12-4	TRBJ2-7	CASSLNGPEQYF	TGTGCCAGCAGTTTAAATGGGCCCGAGCAGTACTTC
TRBD2	many	TRBV29-1	TRBJ2-1	CSVSLGLAGGEQFF	TGCAGCGTTTCCCTTGGACTAGCGGGAGGAGAGCAGTTCTTC
TRBD1	few	TRBV20-1	TRBJ1-4	CSVRQGGGNEKLFF	TGCAGTGTCCGACAGGGCGGGGGGAATGAAAAACTGTTTTTT
.	.	TRBV2	TRBJ2-5	CATTRTSETQYF	TGTGCCACCACTAGGACATCAGAGACCCAGTACTTC
.	many	TRBV28	TRBJ1-5	CAGGGYSNQPQHF	TGTGCTGGGGGCGGGTATAGCAATCAGCCCCAGCATTTT
.	many	TRBV12-3/TRBV12-4	TRBJ1-1	CASRKGGNTEAFF	TGTGCCAGCAGAAAAGGGGGGAACACTGAAGCTTTCTTT
.	many	TRBV24-1	TRBJ1-1	CATSDPGLGTEAFF	TGTGCCACCAGTGACCCCGGACTTGGAACTGAAGCTTTCTTT
TRBD2	few	TRBV20-1	TRBJ2-1	CSARAIAGEYEQFF	TGCAGTGCTAGAGCGATAGCGGGAGAGTATGAGCAGTTCTTC
.	.	TRBV12-3/TRBV12-4	TRBJ2-5	CASSLPQATQYF	TGTGCCAGCAGCCTCCCCCAGGCGACCCAGTACTTC